This T cell receptor beta chain was sequenced for a study of technical replicates of blood from a few donors. Losses at the gene ends were 6 bases for V and 8 bases for J; bases not matched to a gene: 12. The V gene's germline CDR1 is MNHEY and CDR2 SMNVEV (reference sequence). CDR3 length equals 15 residues. The table came from immunoSEQ multiplex PCR; TCRdb's copy has only in-frame clones and leaves some out. The sample has 70,000 to 80,000 clones; 92% are singletons. The sequence was collected from a human donor in good health. The rearrangement joins TRBV27 to TRBJ2-1; 8 bases are a match to TRBD2. Sequenced material: T cells isolated from PBMCs. DNA of the CDR3: TGTGCCAGCAGGCTGCTGAAAGCGGGAGTCTATGAGCAGTTCTTC. Residues: CASRLLKAGVYEQFF.